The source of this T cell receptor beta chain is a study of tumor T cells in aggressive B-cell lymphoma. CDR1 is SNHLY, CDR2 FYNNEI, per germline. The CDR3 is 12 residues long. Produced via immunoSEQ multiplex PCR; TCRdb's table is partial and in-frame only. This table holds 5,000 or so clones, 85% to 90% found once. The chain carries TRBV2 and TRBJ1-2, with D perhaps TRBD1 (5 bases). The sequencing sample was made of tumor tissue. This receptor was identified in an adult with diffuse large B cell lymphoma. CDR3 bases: TGTGCGGGGGGGAGTTCTAACTATGGCTACACCTTC. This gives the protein CAGGSSNYGYTF.